In its sample, the clone carrying this T cell receptor beta chain was seen a few times. Assay: immunoSEQ multiplex PCR; the TCRdb copy retains only in-frame clones and omits some. The table records some 42,000 clones, 80% to 90% of them present only once. This record belongs to a study of blood T cell repertoires in COVID-19. This TCR derives from a man under 40 with active or convalescent COVID-19. The sample was peripheral blood.

The CDR3 spells CASDSMLQETQYF. CDR3 nucleotides: TGTGCCAGTGACAGCATGTTACAAGAGACCCAGTACTTC. V is TRBV6-5 and J is TRBJ2-5, with a weak D call TRBD1 (5 bases). In germline, CDR1 is MNHEY, CDR2 SVGAGI. The CDR3 contains 13 residues. The V end was cut by 9 bases, the J end by 2 bases, with 13 bases between.